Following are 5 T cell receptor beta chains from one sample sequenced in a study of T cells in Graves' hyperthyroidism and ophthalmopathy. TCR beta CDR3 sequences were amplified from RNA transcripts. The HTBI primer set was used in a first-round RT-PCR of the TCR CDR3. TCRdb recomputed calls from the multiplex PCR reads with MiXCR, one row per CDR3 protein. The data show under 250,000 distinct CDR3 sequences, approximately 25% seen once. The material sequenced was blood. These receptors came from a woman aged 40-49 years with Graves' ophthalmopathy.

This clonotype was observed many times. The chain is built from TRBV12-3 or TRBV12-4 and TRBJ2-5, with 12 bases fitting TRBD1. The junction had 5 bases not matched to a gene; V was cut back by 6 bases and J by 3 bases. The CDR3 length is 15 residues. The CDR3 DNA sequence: TGTGCCAGCAGCCGGGACAGGGGGCAGGAAGAGACCCAGTACTTC. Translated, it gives CASSRDRGQEETQYF.

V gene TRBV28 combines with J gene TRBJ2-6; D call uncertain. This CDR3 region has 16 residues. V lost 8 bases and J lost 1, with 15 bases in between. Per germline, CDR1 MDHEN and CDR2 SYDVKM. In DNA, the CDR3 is TGTGCCAGCGTTGGGTCAGAACTGTCTGGGGCCAACGTCCTGACTTTC. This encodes CASVGSELSGANVLTF. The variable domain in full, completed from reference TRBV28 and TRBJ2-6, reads DVKVTQSSRYLVKRTGEKVFLECVQDMDHENMFWYRQDPGLGLRLIYFSYDVKMKEKGDIPEGYSVSREKKERFSLILESASTNQTSMYLCASVGSELSGANVLTFGAGSRLTVL.

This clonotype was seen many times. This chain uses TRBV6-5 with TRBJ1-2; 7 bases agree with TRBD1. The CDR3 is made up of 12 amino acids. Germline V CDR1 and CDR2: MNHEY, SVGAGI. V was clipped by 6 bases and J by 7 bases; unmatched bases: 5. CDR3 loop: CASSGQVAGYTF. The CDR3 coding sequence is TGTGCCAGCAGCGGACAGGTTGCTGGCTACACCTTC.

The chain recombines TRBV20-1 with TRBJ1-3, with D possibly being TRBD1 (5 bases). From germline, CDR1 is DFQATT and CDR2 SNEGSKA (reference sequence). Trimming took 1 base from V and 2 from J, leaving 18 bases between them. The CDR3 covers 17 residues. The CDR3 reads CSARVNAGRATGNTIYF. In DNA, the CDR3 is TGCAGTGCTAGAGTGAATGCAGGGAGAGCTACTGGAAACACCATATATTTT.

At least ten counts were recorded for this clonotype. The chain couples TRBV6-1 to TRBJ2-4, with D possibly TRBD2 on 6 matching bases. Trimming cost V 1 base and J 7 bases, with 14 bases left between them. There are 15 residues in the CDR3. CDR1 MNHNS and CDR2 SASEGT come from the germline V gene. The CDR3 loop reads CASSEGPMEGNIQYF. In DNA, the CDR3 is TGTGCCAGCAGTGAAGGCCCCATGGAGGGGAACATTCAGTACTTC.